This T cell receptor (beta chain) was found in a study of T-cell reconstitution after alpha-beta-depleted transplantation in children. Unique molecular identifiers tagged the TCRbeta library. TCRdb ran MiXCR on the PCR reads and lists one entry per CDR3 protein. The sample contains about 580,000 distinct CDR3 sequences, around 27% of which appear only once. Study-wide results and limits: By about two months after transplant, alpha-beta T cells reportedly arose from several hundred graft clones that had expanded.

This CDR3 has 16 amino acids. CDR1 is SGHAT, CDR2 FQDESV, per germline (reference sequence). Trimming cost V 7 bases and J 7 bases, with 23 bases left between them. As to this clonotype: Its antigen is still unknown.

V and J are TRBV11-1 and TRBJ2-1; the D gene is possibly TRBD2 (5 bases). This clonotype originated in a boy younger than two with Wiskott-Aldrich syndrome, due to receive a stem cell transplant. Sequencing used PBMCs, obtained before TCRalphabeta/CD19-depleted stem cell transplant. Here the CDR3 reads CASTRSWTDLVNEQFF. For the CDR3, the DNA is TGTGCCAGCACCCGAAGTTGGACTGACCTAGTAAATGAGCAGTTCTTC.